This T cell receptor (beta chain) originates from a study of shared clonotypes between healthy human individuals. Generated by immunoSEQ multiplex PCR, the TCRdb table keeps only in-frame clones and is missing some. Among a few million clones, about nine tenths were seen once, and the ten largest hold 0.37%. V lost 4 bases and J lost 0; bases outside the gene matches: 2. Germline CDR1 SGHNT, CDR2 YYREEE (reference sequence). This CDR3 is built from 15 residues. As concerns this clone: This CDR3 is also generated by other DNA sequences in the sample.

The chain recombines TRBV5-4 with TRBJ1-3; TRBD1 aligns across 9 bases. The sequenced material came from naive CD4+ T cells from PBMCs. Subset denoted: CD45RA+ positively selected. The clonotype comes from a man younger than 30 in good health. Some clones in this sample may be carry-over from other donors' samples. The CDR3 nucleotides are TGTGCCAGCAGCCAGGGACAGGGCTCTGGAAACACCATATATTTT. It translates to CASSQGQGSGNTIYF.